This entry describes one T cell receptor (beta chain). Sequencing was at deep level. Only in-frame clones appear in the TCRdb table, and some are missing; sequencing was by immunoSEQ multiplex PCR. The sample includes approximately 980,000 clones, around three quarters of them seen just once. This sample is part of a study of shared clonotypes between healthy human individuals. At the level of the study: The study enrolled a couple of women and a few men aged 18 to 49.

V was clipped by 5 bases and J by 5 bases, with 7 bases between them. Per the germline V gene, CDR1 is DFQATT and CDR2 is SNEGSKA (reference sequence). The CDR3 is 11 amino acids. The chain links TRBV20-1 to TRBJ2-1, with D hard to call. Sequencing was performed on memory CD4+ T cells sorted from blood. Regarding subset: CD45RA-negative fraction. The source of this sequence is a man aged 18 to 35 in good health. The CDR3 reads CSASTNNEQFF. CDR3 coding DNA: TGCAGTGCTTCAACTAACAATGAGCAGTTCTTC.